One sample yielded the 29 T cell receptor beta chains listed below, sequenced in a study of T cell responses to AZD1222 COVID-19 vaccine. Method: immunoSEQ multiplex PCR; TCRdb's copy keeps in-frame clones and lacks some. The table records 140,000 to 150,000 clones, around 89% of them present only once. This sample comprised peripheral blood, obtained on day 0 of AZD1222 vaccination. All receptors come from an adult in good health.

CDR3 loop: CASSPRTDFVYTEAFF. DNA for the CDR3: TGTGCCAGCAGTCCAAGGACAGACTTCGTATACACTGAAGCTTTCTTT. The rearrangement uses TRBV28 and TRBJ1-1, with a tentative D call TRBD1 (6 bases). The CDR3 covers 16 residues. Germline lookup yields CDR1 MDHEN and CDR2 SYDVKM. V was pared by 5 bases and J by 3 bases, with 19 bases between.

This clone was seen a single time. The chain recombines TRBV19 with TRBJ1-1, with 7 bases that match TRBD1. Germline V gives CDR1 LNHDA, CDR2 SQIVND (reference sequence). The V and J ends lost 5 bases and 8 bases, in that order; junction bases with no gene match: 14. CDR3 length equals 15 residues. The CDR3 coding sequence is TGTGCCAGTAGTTTTTTCGTACAGGGGATCACCGAAGCTTTCTTT. Protein: CASSFFVQGITEAFF.

On this clone: Mismatch with germline at one junction end may stem from a read error. The rearrangement uses TRBV2 and TRBJ1-1; TRBD1 agrees at 7 bases. Germline CDR1 and CDR2: SNHLY and FYNNEI. The CDR3 totals 12 residues. CDR3 amino acids: CASREPGQLVIF. DNA of the CDR3: TGTGCCAGCAGAGAGCCGGGACAGTTAGTCATCTTT.

The chain uses TRBV7-2 and TRBJ1-5; D perhaps matches TRBD1 (5 bases). The CDR3 runs 15 residues. V gave up 2 bases and J gave up 4 bases, with 12 bases separating them. CDR1 SGHTA and CDR2 FQGNSA come from the germline V gene. The CDR3 nucleotides read TGTGCCAGCAGCTTATGGGACGGCCAAAATCAGCCCCAGCATTTT. Translated: CASSLWDGQNQPQHF.

The gene calls are TRBV6-6 and TRBJ1-3, with unresolved D. V was shortened by 2 bases and J by 0 bases, with 11 bases between the two germline ends. The CDR3 sequence is 16 residues long. Germline V gene lookup returns CDR1 MNHNY and CDR2 SVGAGI (reference sequence). The DNA for the CDR3 is TGTGCCAGCAGTTACAGGACGGGGAGCTCTGGAAACACCATATATTTT. Translated, it gives CASSYRTGSSGNTIYF.

This chain links TRBV18 with TRBJ2-5; tentatively, D is TRBD2 (6 bases). The germline CDR1 and CDR2 sequences are KGHSH and LQKENI. Between the trimmed V and J ends, which lost 4 bases and 5 bases, there was a span of 11 bases. The CDR3 contains 13 residues. CDR3 amino acids: CASSLASAETQYF. The CDR3 region has the DNA TGTGCCAGCTCACTCGCTAGCGCGGAGACCCAGTACTTC.

The rearrangement joins TRBV5-1 to TRBJ1-2; tentatively, D is TRBD1 (6 bases). From germline, CDR1 is SGHRS and CDR2 YFSETQ. This CDR3 region has 15 residues. The ends were cut back, 3 bases at V and 8 bases at J, with 20 bases in the middle. The CDR3 DNA reads as TGCGCCAGCAGCTCTAGAACAGGGAACGGTGCCGGCTACACCTTC. Its protein product is CASSSRTGNGAGYTF.

V usage is TRBV21-1 and J usage is TRBJ1-3; the table's D call, TRBD1, was not checked against the DNA. TRBV21-1 is an annotated pseudogene. The CDR3 length is 14 residues. The CDR3 is CASSRTRGRNTIYF. CDR3 sequence (DNA): TGTGCCAGCAGCAGAACCAGGGGAAGAAACACCATATATTTT.

The V and J genes are TRBV10-3 and TRBJ1-1; D unclear. Trimming removed 6 bases at V and 1 base at J, with 9 bases between. Germline V gives CDR1 ENHRY, CDR2 SYGVKD. CDR3 length equals 13 residues. CDR3: CAIRQPGNTEAFF. The CDR3 DNA is TGTGCCATCAGGCAGCCCGGGAACACTGAAGCTTTCTTT.

CDR3 coding DNA: TGTGCCAGCAGCTTCAGGGTTACCGATCCCTACAATGAGCAGTTCTTC. Translated: CASSFRVTDPYNEQFF. The J gene is TRBJ2-1, the V gene TRBV13; perhaps TRBD1 as D (5 bases). The CDR3 covers 16 residues. The V gene's germline CDR1 is PRHDT and CDR2 FYEKMQ (reference sequence). With 3 bases removed from V and 2 bases from J, the gap between germline ends came to 14 bases. Variable domain in full (rest from reference TRBV13 and TRBJ2-1): AAGVIQSPRHLIKEKRETATLKCYPIPRHDTVYWYQQGPGQDPQFLISFYEKMQSDKGSIPDRFSAQQFSDYHSELNMSSLELGDSALYFCASSFRVTDPYNEQFFGPGTRLTVL.

The chain uses TRBV5-1 and TRBJ2-2, with TRBD1 matching over 12 bases. CDR1 SGHRS and CDR2 YFSETQ come from the germline V gene. The V and J ends lost 6 bases and 3 bases, in that order; junction bases with no gene match: 6. The CDR3 is 16 amino acids. The CDR3 DNA reads TGCGCCAGCACCCGGGGGACAGGGGGCTACACCGGGGAGCTGTTTTTT. Translating it yields CASTRGTGGYTGELFF.

This chain links TRBV10-2 with TRBJ1-1, with TRBD1 as a possible D gene (6 bases). V was shortened by 3 bases and J by 5 bases, with 19 bases between the two germline ends. This CDR3 region has 16 residues. Germline-derived CDR1 and CDR2 are WSHSY and SAAADI. Here the CDR3 DNA reads TGCGCCAGCAGTGACCCCTCTCCAGGGGTGCGGACTGAAGCTTTCTTT. This codes for CASSDPSPGVRTEAFF.

This clone was seen a handful of times. This sequence joins TRBV5-4 and TRBJ1-2; D is uncertain. Deletions cut 2 bases from V and 3 bases from J, with 8 bases between. This CDR3 has 13 amino acids. CDR1 and CDR2 (germline): SGHNT, YYREEE (reference sequence). CDR3 in amino acids: CASSFETHYGYTF. DNA for the CDR3: TGTGCCAGCAGCTTTGAGACTCACTATGGCTACACCTTC.

The chain employs TRBV18 and TRBJ2-7; the match to TRBD1 covers 7 bases. The CDR3 contains 14 residues. Germline loops: CDR1 KGHSH, CDR2 LQKENI. V lost 3 bases, J lost 5 bases, and 7 bases stayed unmatched. The CDR3: CASSPTGASNEQYF. CDR3 DNA: TGTGCCAGCTCACCTACAGGGGCCAGCAACGAGCAGTACTTC.

The chain carries TRBV6-5 and TRBJ1-6; unclear D gene. This CDR3 contains 15 residues. V lost 2 bases and J lost 6, with 11 bases in between. CDR1 and CDR2 from the germline V gene are MNHEY and SVGAGI. CDR3 region: CASSYVVGGNSPLHF. In DNA, the CDR3 is TGTGCCAGCAGTTACGTCGTCGGCGGTAATTCACCCCTCCACTTT.

This clone has a handful of counts. CDR3 bases: TGTGCCAGCAGGAGATCAGGCCTCAATCAGCCCCAGCATTTT. Its protein product is CASRRSGLNQPQHF. The rearrangement links TRBV28 to TRBJ1-5; D remains ambiguous. Germline-derived CDR1 and CDR2 are MDHEN and SYDVKM. The V end was cut by 6 bases, the J end by 3 bases, with 12 bases between. This CDR3 has 14 amino acids.

The chain has TRBV18 and TRBJ2-5; 9 bases map to TRBD2. Germline CDR1 and CDR2: KGHSH and LQKENI. The ends lost 3 bases at V and 5 bases at J; junction bases unmatched: 22. CDR3 length: 20 residues. CDR3: CASSPTGVAGAGIRGETQYF. CDR3 bases: TGTGCCAGCTCACCGACCGGGGTAGCGGGGGCCGGAATCCGAGGCGAGACCCAGTACTTC.

The gene calls are TRBV29-1 and TRBJ1-1; maybe TRBD1 (6 bases). The V gene lost 5 bases and the J gene lost 5 bases, with 15 bases spanning the gap. CDR1 SQVTM and CDR2 ANQGSEA come from the germline V gene. There are 13 residues in the CDR3. Here the CDR3 reads CSVSLTGMTEAFF. The CDR3 nucleotides read TGCAGCGTTTCTCTGACAGGTATGACTGAAGCTTTCTTT.

The chain has TRBV20-1 and TRBJ2-1; TRBD2 aligns across 14 bases. The V gene's germline CDR1 is DFQATT and CDR2 SNEGSKA (reference sequence). The CDR3 contains 14 residues. J gave up 7 bases and V 3 bases, and 2 bases lay outside the gene matches. The CDR3 DNA sequence: TGCAGTGCTAGTAGGACTAGCGGGGGGAATGAGCAGTTCTTC. It is translated as CSASRTSGGNEQFF.

The chain carries TRBV7-8 and TRBJ2-1; the match to TRBD2 covers 11 bases. CDR1 and CDR2 from the germline V gene are SGHVS and FQNEAQ. J lost 0 bases, V lost 5 bases, and 6 bases had no gene match. There are 17 residues in the CDR3. CDR3 nucleotides: TGTGCCAGCAGCCGAAGGACTAGCGGGCGCTCCTACAATGAGCAGTTCTTC. Its translation: CASSRRTSGRSYNEQFF.

The gene calls are TRBV6-5 and TRBJ1-1; weak D call: TRBD1 (6 bases). The V gene's germline CDR1 is MNHEY and CDR2 SVGAGI. There are 15 residues in the CDR3. V was clipped by 0 bases and J by 3 bases, with 11 bases between them. The CDR3 DNA follows: TGTGCCAGCAGTTACTCGAATGGGGGCCACACTGAAGCTTTCTTT. It translates to CASSYSNGGHTEAFF.

Worth noting for this clone: Other DNA sequences in this specimen translate into the identical CDR3. The J gene is TRBJ1-1, the V gene TRBV14; unclear D gene. Germline lookup yields CDR1 SGHDN and CDR2 FVKESK. This CDR3 contains 14 residues. Trimming removed 1 base from V and 0 bases from J, with 6 bases in between. The CDR3 here is CASSQAGMNTEAFF. The CDR3 DNA reads as TGTGCCAGCAGCCAAGCTGGTATGAACACTGAAGCTTTCTTT.

This clone was recorded only once. The chain joins TRBV6-2 or TRBV6-3 to TRBJ1-2, with D tentatively TRBD1 (6 bases). Germline values: CDR1 MNHEY, CDR2 SVGEGT. Deletions cut 2 bases from V and 10 bases from J, with 11 bases between. The length of the CDR3 is 12 residues. CDR3 sequence reads: CASSYGQIDYTF. The CDR3 DNA reads as TGTGCCAGCAGTTACGGACAGATCGACTACACCTTC.

J is TRBJ2-7 and V is TRBV6-5; TRBD2 matches 8 bases. Germline CDR1 and CDR2: MNHEY and SVGAGI. The CDR3 runs 14 residues. Unmatched junction bases numbered 8, after V lost 6 bases and J lost 4 bases. The CDR3: CASSPGRGGYEQYF. The DNA of the CDR3 is TGTGCCAGCAGCCCCGGGAGGGGAGGGTACGAGCAGTACTTC.

The chain employs TRBV24-1 and TRBJ2-1, with 9 bases fitting TRBD2. V trimming: 2 bases; J trimming: 12 bases; junction bases outside the gene matches: 13. The CDR3 length is 16 residues. In germline, CDR1 is KGHDR, CDR2 SFDVKD. The DNA of the CDR3 is TGTGCCACCAGTGATTGGGCTAGCGGGGTTGGCGGGCGGCAGTTCTTC. It is translated as CATSDWASGVGGRQFF.

The CDR3 nucleotides are TGTGCCAGTACCTTGGGGGGAGGAAGACAAGAGACCCAGTACTTC. This encodes CASTLGGGRQETQYF. The rearrangement links TRBV19 to TRBJ2-5, with D perhaps TRBD2 (6 bases). The CDR3 runs 15 residues. V was clipped by 7 bases and J by 2 bases, with 17 bases between them. The germline CDR1 and CDR2 sequences are LNHDA and SQIVND (reference sequence).

V is TRBV29-1 and J is TRBJ2-1, with D maybe TRBD2 (5 bases). The germline V gene encodes CDR1 SQVTM and CDR2 ANQGSEA. This CDR3 has 12 amino acids. Trimming stripped 4 bases from V and 8 bases from J, with 12 bases between. The CDR3, as DNA: TGCAGCGTTGTGCTAGCTGGGTATGAGCAGTTCTTC. It is translated as CSVVLAGYEQFF.

The CDR3 coding sequence is TGTGCCAGCAGCCCCTACCGGACAGTTCAGCCTGAAAAACTGTTTTTT. Encoded protein: CASSPYRTVQPEKLFF. The V call is TRBV3-1 (or the pseudogene TRBV3-2), the J call TRBJ1-4, with D possibly being TRBD1 (6 bases). V was shortened by 4 bases and J by 7 bases, with 19 bases between the two germline ends. The CDR3 is made up of 16 amino acids. The germline V gene has CDR1 LGHDT and CDR2 YNNKEL (reference sequence).

CDR3 sequence (DNA): TGTGCCTGGAGCCTCATCGGGGGGGGGATGCAGTACTTC. Its translation: CAWSLIGGGMQYF. The chain uses TRBV30 and TRBJ2-7; 8 nucleotides align to TRBD2. CDR1 is GTSNPN, CDR2 SVGIG, per germline (reference sequence). This CDR3 is built from 13 residues. Trimming at V came to 3 bases and at J to 9 bases, leaving 10 bases not matched to a gene.